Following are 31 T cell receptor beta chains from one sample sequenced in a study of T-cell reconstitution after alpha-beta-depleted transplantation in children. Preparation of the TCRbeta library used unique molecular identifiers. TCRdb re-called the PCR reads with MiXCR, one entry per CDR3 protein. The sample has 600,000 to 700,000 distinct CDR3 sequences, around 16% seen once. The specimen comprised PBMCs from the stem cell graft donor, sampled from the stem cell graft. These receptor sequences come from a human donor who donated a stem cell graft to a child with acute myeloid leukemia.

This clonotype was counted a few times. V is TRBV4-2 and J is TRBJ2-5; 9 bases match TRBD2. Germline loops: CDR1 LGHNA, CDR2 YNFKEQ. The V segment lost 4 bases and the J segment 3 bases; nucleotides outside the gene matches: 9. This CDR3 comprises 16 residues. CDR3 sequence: CASSLLPGTSKETQYF. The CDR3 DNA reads TGTGCCAGCAGCCTTCTACCCGGGACTAGCAAAGAGACCCAGTACTTC.

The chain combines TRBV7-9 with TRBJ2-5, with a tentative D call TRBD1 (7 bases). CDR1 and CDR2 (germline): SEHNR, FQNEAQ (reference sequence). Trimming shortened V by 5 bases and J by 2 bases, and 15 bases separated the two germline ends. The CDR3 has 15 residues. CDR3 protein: CASSLRGDVQETQYF. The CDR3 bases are TGTGCCAGCAGCCTCAGGGGGGACGTACAAGAGACCCAGTACTTC.

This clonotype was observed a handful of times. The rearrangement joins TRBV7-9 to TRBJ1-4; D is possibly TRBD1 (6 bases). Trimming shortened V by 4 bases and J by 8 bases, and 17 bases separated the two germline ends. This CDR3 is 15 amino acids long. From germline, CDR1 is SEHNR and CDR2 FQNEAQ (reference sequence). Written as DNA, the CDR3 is TGTGCCAGCAGCTCTTGGACAGCGAGCGGCGAAAAACTGTTTTTT. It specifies CASSSWTASGEKLFF.

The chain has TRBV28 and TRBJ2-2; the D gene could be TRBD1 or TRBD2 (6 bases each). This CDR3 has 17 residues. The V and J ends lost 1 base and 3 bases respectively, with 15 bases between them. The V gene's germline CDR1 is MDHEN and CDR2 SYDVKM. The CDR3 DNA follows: TGTGCCAGCAGTTTATTCTCGGCAGGGGAGGACACCGGGGAGCTGTTTTTT. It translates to CASSLFSAGEDTGELFF.

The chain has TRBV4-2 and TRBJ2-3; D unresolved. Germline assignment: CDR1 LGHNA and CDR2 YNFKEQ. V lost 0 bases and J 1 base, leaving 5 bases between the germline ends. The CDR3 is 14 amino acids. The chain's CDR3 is CASSQEARTDTQYF. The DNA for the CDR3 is TGTGCCAGCAGCCAAGAGGCTCGCACAGATACGCAGTATTTT.

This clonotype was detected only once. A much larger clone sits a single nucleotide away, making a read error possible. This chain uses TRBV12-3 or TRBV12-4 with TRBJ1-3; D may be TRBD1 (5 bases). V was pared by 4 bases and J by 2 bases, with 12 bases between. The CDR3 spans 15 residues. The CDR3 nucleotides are TGTGCCAGCAGTTCCGGGGGAGAGGCTGGAAACACCATATATTTT. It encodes CASSSGGEAGNTIYF.

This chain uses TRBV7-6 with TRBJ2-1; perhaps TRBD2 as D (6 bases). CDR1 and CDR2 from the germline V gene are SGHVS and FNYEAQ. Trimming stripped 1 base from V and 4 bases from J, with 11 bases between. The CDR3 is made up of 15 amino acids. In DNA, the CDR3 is TGTGCCAGCAGCTTAGGCGCGGGGCCATACAATGAGCAGTTCTTC. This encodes CASSLGAGPYNEQFF.

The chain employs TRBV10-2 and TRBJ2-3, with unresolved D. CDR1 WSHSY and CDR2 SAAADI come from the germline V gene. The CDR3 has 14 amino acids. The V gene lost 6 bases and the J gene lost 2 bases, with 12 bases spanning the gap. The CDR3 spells CASRDQDATDTQYF. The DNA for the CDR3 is TGCGCCAGCAGAGATCAGGACGCCACAGATACGCAGTATTTT.

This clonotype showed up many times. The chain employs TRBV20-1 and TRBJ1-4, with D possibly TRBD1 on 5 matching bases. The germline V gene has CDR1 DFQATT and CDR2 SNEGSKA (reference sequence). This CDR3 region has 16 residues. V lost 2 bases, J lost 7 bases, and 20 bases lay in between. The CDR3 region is CSARIRGLPGGEKLFF. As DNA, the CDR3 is TGCAGTGCTAGAATTAGGGGCCTCCCCGGGGGTGAAAAACTGTTTTTT.

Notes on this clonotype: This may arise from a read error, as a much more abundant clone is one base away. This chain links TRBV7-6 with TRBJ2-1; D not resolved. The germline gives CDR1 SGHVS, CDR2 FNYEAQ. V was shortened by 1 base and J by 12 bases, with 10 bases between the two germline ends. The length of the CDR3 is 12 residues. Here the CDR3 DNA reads TGTGCCAGCAGCTTAGTCCTGACGGCGCAGTTCTTC. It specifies CASSLVLTAQFF.

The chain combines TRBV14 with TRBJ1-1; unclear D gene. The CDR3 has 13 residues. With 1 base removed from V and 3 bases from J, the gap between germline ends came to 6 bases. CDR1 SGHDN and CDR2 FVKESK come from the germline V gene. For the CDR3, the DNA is TGTGCCAGCAGCCAAGTGGCGTACACTGAAGCTTTCTTT. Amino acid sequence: CASSQVAYTEAFF.

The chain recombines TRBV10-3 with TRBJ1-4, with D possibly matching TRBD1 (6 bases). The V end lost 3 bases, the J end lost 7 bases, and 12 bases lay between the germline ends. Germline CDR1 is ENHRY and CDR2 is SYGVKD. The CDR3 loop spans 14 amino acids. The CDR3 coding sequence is TGTGCCATCAGTGACGACAGGAGGTCTGAAAAACTGTTTTTT. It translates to CAISDDRRSEKLFF.

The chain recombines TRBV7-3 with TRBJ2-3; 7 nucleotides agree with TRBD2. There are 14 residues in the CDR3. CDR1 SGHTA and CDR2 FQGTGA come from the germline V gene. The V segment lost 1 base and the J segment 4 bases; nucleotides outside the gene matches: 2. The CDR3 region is CASSLRDYADTQYF. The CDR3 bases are TGTGCCAGCAGCTTAAGGGACTATGCAGATACGCAGTATTTT.

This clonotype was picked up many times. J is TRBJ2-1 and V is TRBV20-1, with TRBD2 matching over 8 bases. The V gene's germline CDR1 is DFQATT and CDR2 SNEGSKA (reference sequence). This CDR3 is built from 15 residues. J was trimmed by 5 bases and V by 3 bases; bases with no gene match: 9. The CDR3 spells CSARGSGGWNNEQFF. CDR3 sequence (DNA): TGCAGTGCTAGGGGGTCGGGGGGGTGGAACAATGAGCAGTTCTTC.

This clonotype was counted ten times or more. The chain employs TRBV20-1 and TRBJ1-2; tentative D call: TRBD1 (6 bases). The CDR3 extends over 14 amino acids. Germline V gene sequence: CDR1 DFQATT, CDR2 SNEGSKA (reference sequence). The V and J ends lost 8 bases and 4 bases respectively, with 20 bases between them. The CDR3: CSSTEGGAAYGYTF. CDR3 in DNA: TGCAGTTCAACCGAGGGGGGTGCGGCCTATGGCTACACCTTC.

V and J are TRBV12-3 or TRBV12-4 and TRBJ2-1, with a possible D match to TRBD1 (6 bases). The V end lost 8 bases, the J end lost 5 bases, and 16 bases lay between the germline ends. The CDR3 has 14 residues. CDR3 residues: CASLTGNYDNEQFF. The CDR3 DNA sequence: TGTGCCAGCCTTACAGGGAACTACGACAATGAGCAGTTCTTC.

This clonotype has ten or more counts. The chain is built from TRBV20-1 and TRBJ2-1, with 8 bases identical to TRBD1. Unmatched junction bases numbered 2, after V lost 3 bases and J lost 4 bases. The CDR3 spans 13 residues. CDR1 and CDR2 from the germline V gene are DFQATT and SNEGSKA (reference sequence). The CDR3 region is CSARRTGYNEQFF. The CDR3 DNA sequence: TGCAGTGCTAGGAGGACAGGGTACAATGAGCAGTTCTTC.

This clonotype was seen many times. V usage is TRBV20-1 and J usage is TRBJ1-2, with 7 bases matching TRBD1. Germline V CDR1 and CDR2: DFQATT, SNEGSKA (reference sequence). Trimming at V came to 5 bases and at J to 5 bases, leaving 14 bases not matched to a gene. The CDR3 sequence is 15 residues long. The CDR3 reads CSAALGGGGAYGYTF. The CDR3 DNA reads TGCAGTGCTGCCCTCGGAGGAGGGGGCGCATATGGCTACACCTTC.

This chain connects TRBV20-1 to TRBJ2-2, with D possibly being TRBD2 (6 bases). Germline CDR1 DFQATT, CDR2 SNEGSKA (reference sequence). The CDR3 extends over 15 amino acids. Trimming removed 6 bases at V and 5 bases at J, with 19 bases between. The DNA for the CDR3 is TGCAGTGCCCTCCCCCTTGGAGGGTGGACCGGGGAGCTGTTTTTT. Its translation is CSALPLGGWTGELFF.

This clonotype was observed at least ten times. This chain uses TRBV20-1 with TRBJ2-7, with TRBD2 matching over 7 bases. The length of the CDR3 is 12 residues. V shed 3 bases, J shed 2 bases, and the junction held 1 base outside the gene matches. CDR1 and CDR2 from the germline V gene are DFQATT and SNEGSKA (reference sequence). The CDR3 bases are TGCAGTGCTAGCCGGGGGGCCTACGAGCAGTACTTC. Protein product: CSASRGAYEQYF.

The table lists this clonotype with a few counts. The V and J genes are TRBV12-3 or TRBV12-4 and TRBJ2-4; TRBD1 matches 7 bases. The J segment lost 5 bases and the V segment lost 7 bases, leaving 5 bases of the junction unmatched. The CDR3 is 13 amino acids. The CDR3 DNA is TGTGCCAGCACCAACAGGGGAGAAAACATTCAGTACTTC. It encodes CASTNRGENIQYF.

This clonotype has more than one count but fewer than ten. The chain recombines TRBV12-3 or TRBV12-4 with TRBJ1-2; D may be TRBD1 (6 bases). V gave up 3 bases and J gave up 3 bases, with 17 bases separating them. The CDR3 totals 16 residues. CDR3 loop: CASSLPCGGQDYGYTF. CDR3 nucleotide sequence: TGTGCCAGCAGTTTGCCTTGCGGGGGGCAGGACTATGGCTACACCTTC.

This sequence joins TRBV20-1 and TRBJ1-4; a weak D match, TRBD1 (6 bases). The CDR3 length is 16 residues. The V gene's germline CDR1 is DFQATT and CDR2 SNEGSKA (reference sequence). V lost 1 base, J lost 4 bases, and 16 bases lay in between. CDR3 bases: TGCAGTGCTAGAGTAGCTGAAGGACAGAATAATGAAAAACTGTTTTTT. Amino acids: CSARVAEGQNNEKLFF.

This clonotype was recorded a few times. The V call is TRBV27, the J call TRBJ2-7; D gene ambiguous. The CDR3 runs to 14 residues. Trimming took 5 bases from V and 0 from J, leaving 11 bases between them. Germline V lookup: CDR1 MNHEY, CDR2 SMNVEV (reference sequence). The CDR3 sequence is CASSVRKSSYEQYF. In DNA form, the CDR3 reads TGTGCCAGCAGTGTCAGGAAAAGCTCCTACGAGCAGTACTTC.

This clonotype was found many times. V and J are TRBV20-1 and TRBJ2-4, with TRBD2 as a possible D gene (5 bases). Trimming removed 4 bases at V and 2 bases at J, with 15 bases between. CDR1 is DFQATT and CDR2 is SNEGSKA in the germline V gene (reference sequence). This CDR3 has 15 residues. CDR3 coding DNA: TGCAGTGCTACACGGGCTACGGGAACCAAAAACATTCAGTACTTC. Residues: CSATRATGTKNIQYF.

This chain's CDR3 is CASSLTAAAYEQYF. In DNA, the CDR3 is TGTGCCAGCAGTCTTACAGCCGCCGCCTACGAGCAGTACTTC. The gene calls are TRBV2 and TRBJ2-7; D remains unclear. This CDR3 has 14 residues. V was clipped by 5 bases and J by 2 bases, with 13 bases between them. The V gene's germline CDR1 is SNHLY and CDR2 FYNNEI.

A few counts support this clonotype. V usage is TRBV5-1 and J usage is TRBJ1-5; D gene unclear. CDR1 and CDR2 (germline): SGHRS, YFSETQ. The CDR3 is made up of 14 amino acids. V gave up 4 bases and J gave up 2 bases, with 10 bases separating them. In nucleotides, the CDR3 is TGCGCCAGCAGCCCTCAGATTGGCAATCAGCCCCAGCATTTT. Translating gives CASSPQIGNQPQHF.

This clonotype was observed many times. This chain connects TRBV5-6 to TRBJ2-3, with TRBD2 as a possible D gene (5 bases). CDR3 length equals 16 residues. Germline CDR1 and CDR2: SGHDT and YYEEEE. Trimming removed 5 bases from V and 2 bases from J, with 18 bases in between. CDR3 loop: CASSLTGKGYTDTQYF. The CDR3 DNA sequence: TGTGCCAGCAGTCTGACGGGAAAAGGGTACACAGATACGCAGTATTTT.

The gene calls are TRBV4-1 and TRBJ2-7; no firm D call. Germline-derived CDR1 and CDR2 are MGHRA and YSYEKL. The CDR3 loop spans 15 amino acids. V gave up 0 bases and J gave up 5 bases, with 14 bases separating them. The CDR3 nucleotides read TGCGCCAGCAGCCAAGAACCCTACGGCCTTGACGAGCAGTACGTC. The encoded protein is CASSQEPYGLDEQYV.

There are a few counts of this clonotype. The CDR3 sequence is CASSHDEETQYF. CDR3 sequence (DNA): TGTGCCAGCAGCCATGACGAAGAGACCCAGTACTTC. The rearrangement joins TRBV3-1 to TRBJ2-5; D not certain. The CDR3 length is 12 residues. The germline gives CDR1 LGHDT, CDR2 YNNKEL (reference sequence). Trimming pared 3 bases from V and 3 bases from J, leaving 5 bases between.

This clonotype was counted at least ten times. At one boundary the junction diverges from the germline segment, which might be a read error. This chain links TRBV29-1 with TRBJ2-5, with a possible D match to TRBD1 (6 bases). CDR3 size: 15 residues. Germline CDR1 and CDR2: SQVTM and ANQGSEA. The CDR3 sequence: CSVVALTGTQEIQYF. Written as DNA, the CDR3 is TGCAGCGTTGTAGCCCTTACAGGGACACAAGAGATCCAGTACTTC.